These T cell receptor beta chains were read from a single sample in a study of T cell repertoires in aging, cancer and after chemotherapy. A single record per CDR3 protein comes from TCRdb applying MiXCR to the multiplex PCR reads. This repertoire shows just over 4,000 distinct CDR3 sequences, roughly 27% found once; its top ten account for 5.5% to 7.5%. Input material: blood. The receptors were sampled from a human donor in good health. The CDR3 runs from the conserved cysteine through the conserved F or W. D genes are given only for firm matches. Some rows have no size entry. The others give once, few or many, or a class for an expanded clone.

CASSLWGANEKLFF | TGTGCCAGCAGCTTATGGGGGGCTAATGAAAAACTGTTTTTT | TRBV11-2 | once | TRBJ1-4 | NA
CASSSPGTGAYEQYF | TGTGCCAGCAGTTCTCCCGGGACAGGGGCCTACGAGCAGTACTTC | TRBV27 | NA | TRBJ2-7 | TRBD1
CASSGRGGNQPQHF | TGTGCCAGCTCAGGACGAGGGGGAAATCAGCCCCAGCATTTT | TRBV18 | few | TRBJ1-5 | NA
CASSPTGNYGYTF | TGTGCCAGCAGCCCTACAGGGAACTATGGCTACACCTTC | TRBV7-6 | NA | TRBJ1-2 | NA
CASRDPGPDTQYF | TGTGCCAGTAGGGACCCGGGGCCAGATACGCAGTATTTT | TRBV19 | few | TRBJ2-3 | NA
CAISAQGSEQFF | TGTGCCATCAGTGCCCAGGGTAGCGAGCAGTTCTTC | TRBV10-3 | few | TRBJ2-1 | NA
CASSSGTGPTYEQYF | TGCGCCAGCAGCTCGGGGACAGGGCCTACTTACGAGCAGTACTTC | TRBV5-6 | NA | TRBJ2-7 | TRBD1
CASTVQGETQYF | TGTGCCAGCACCGTCCAGGGGGAGACCCAGTACTTC | TRBV12-3/TRBV12-4 | NA | TRBJ2-5 | NA
CASSWDTLNTEAFF | TGTGCCAGCAGTTGGGACACCCTGAACACTGAAGCTTTCTTT | TRBV6-5 | NA | TRBJ1-1 | NA
CASSSGQGGFGKLFF | TGTGCCAGTAGTAGCGGACAGGGAGGATTTGGAAAACTGTTTTTT | TRBV19 | few | TRBJ1-4 | TRBD1
CASSLGTGSNYGYTF | TGTGCCAGCAGCTTGGGGACAGGCTCGAACTATGGCTACACCTTC | TRBV5-4 | NA | TRBJ1-2 | TRBD1
CASSDTTDTQYF | TGTGCCAGCAGTGACACCACAGATACGCAGTATTTT | TRBV6-1 | few | TRBJ2-3 | NA
CSVWTGGEQFF | TGCAGCGTTTGGACAGGGGGTGAGCAGTTCTTC | TRBV29-1 | large | TRBJ2-1 | TRBD1
CASSTTLKTYEQYF | TGCGCCAGCAGCACGACCCTGAAGACCTACGAGCAGTACTTC | TRBV5-1 | NA | TRBJ2-7 | NA
CASADSRLSKQFF | TGTGCCAGCGCGGACTCCCGTCTTTCCAAGCAGTTCTTC | TRBV6-4 | once | TRBJ2-1 | NA
CASLTKGGSSYNEQFF | TGTGCCAGCCTCACGAAAGGGGGAAGCTCCTACAATGAGCAGTTCTTC | TRBV27 | NA | TRBJ2-1 | NA
CASSSSPGTQYF | TGTGCCAGTAGTTCTAGCCCGGGTACGCAGTATTTT | TRBV19 | few | TRBJ2-3 | NA
CASSGDRVSGANVLTF | TGCGCCAGCAGCGGGGACAGGGTCTCTGGGGCCAACGTCCTGACTTTC | TRBV5-4 | NA | TRBJ2-6 | TRBD1